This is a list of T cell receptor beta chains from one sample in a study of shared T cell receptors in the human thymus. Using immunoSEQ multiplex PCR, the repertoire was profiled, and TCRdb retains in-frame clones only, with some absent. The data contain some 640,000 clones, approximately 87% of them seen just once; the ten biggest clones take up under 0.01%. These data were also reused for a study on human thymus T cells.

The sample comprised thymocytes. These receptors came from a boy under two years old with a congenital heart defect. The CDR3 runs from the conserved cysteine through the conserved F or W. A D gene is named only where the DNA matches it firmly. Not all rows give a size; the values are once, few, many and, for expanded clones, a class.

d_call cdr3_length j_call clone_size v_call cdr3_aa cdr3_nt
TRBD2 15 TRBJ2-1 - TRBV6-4 CASSDKRGAYNEQFF TGTGCCAGCAGTGACAAGCGGGGGGCCTACAATGAGCAGTTCTTC
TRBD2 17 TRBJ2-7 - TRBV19 CASSRGGDLTWDYEQYF TGTGCCAGTAGCCGGGGGGGAGACCTGACGTGGGACTACGAGCAGTACTTC
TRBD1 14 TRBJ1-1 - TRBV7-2 CASSDRGPDTEAFF TGTGCCAGCAGCGACAGGGGGCCGGACACTGAAGCTTTCTTT
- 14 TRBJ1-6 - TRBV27 CASAPGQGESPLHF TGTGCCAGCGCCCCGGGACAAGGGGAATCACCCCTCCACTTT
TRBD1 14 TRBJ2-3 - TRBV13 CASSIQGEADTQYF TGTGCCAGCAGCATACAGGGGGAAGCAGATACGCAGTATTTT
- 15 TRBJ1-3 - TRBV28 CASLHPGSTGNTIYF TGTGCCAGCCTCCATCCCGGTTCTACTGGAAACACCATATATTTT
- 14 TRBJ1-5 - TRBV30 CAWSVQASNQPQHF TGTGCCTGGAGTGTTCAGGCTAGCAATCAGCCCCAGCATTTT
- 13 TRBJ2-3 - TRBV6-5 CASSYGPPGTQYF TGTGCCAGCAGTTACGGACCCCCGGGAACGCAGTATTTT
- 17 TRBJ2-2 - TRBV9 CASSVVGGDTNTGELFF TGTGCCAGCAGCGTAGTTGGGGGGGACACGAACACCGGGGAGCTGTTTTTT
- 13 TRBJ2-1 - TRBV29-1 CSVPAGPNNEQFF TGCAGCGTTCCTGCGGGGCCCAACAATGAGCAGTTCTTC
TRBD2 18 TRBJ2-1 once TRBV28 CASSLKAKPGLAGVKQFF TGTGCCAGCAGTTTAAAAGCTAAGCCGGGACTAGCGGGAGTAAAGCAGTTCTTC
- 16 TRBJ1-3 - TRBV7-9 CASSPQGKDRGNTIYF TGTGCCAGCAGCCCACAGGGAAAAGACAGGGGAAACACCATATATTTT
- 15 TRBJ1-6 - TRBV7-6 CASSLGTVIQYPLHF TGTGCCAGCAGCTTAGGGACAGTTATCCAGTATCCCCTCCACTTT
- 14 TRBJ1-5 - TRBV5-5 CASSFTDSNQPQHF TGTGCCAGCAGCTTCACAGATAGCAATCAGCCCCAGCATTTT
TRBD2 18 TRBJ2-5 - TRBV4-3 CASSQTPSASGDQETQYF TGCGCCAGCAGCCAAACGCCGTCGGCTAGCGGCGACCAAGAGACCCAGTACTTC
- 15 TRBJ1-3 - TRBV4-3 CASSQDTVPGNTIYF TGCGCCAGCAGCCAAGATACAGTCCCTGGAAACACCATATATTTT
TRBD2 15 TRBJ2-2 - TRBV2 CASSLAGGTTGELFF TGTGCCAGCAGTCTAGCGGGAGGGACCACCGGGGAGCTGTTTTTT
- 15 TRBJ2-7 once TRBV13 CASSLRTEGPYEQYF TGTGCCAGCAGCTTGAGGACGGAGGGACCTTACGAGCAGTACTTC
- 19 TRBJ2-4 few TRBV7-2 CASSLVAGEGLLSKNIQYF TGTGCCAGCAGCTTAGTCGCAGGGGAGGGTTTACTGTCCAAAAACATTCAGTACTTC
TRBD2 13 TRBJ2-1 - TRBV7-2 CASTTGEAGEQFF TGTGCCAGCACCACTGGGGAAGCGGGGGAGCAGTTCTTC
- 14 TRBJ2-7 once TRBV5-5 CASMVPTERYEQYF TGTGCCAGCATGGTTCCGACAGAGAGATACGAGCAGTACTTC
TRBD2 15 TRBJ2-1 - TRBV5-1 CASSLGLALTNEQFF TGCGCCAGCAGCTTGGGACTAGCCCTTACAAATGAGCAGTTCTTC
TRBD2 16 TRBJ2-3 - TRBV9 CASSASSGSEEDTQYF TGTGCCAGCAGCGCCTCTAGCGGGAGCGAGGAAGATACGCAGTATTTT
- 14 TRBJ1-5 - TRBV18 CASSSGQPAEPQHF TGTGCCAGCTCATCCGGACAGCCCGCTGAGCCCCAGCATTTT
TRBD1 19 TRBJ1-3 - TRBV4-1 CASSQEGDRSSSSGNTIYF TGCGCCAGCAGCCAAGAAGGGGACAGATCCTCTAGCTCTGGAAACACCATATATTTT
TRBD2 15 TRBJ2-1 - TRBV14 CASGTSGMSQNEQFF TGTGCCAGTGGGACTAGCGGGATGTCACAGAATGAGCAGTTCTTC
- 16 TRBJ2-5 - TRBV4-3 CASSQVPGVIGETQYF TGCGCCAGCAGCCAAGTCCCAGGGGTTATCGGGGAGACCCAGTACTTC
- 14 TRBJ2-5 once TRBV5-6 CASSLGGFQETQYF TGTGCCAGCAGCCTTGGGGGGTTCCAAGAGACCCAGTACTTC
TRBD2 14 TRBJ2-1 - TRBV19 CASSRLAAYNEQFF TGTGCCAGTAGTCGACTAGCGGCATACAATGAGCAGTTCTTC
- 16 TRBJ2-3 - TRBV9 CASSVGLKTTTDTQYF TGTGCCAGCAGCGTAGGTTTAAAAACGACTACAGATACGCAGTATTTT
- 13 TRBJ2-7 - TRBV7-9 CASSLGLSHEQYF TGTGCCAGCAGCTTAGGTCTTTCCCACGAGCAGTACTTC
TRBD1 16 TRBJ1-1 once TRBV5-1 CASSFSGTGGISEAFF TGCGCCAGCAGCTTTTCCGGGACAGGGGGGATCTCTGAAGCTTTCTTT
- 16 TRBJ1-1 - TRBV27 CASREKHLGHNTEAFF TGTGCCAGCAGGGAAAAACACCTCGGACATAACACTGAAGCTTTCTTT
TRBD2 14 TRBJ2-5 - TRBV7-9 CATALAGAQETQYF TGTGCCACCGCCCTAGCGGGAGCCCAAGAGACCCAGTACTTC
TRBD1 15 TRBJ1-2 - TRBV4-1 CASRPGTGAFYGYTF TGCGCCAGCAGACCCGGGACAGGGGCATTCTATGGCTACACCTTC
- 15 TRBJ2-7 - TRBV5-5 CASRPTFDRRYEQYF TGTGCCAGCAGGCCGACATTCGACAGGCGCTACGAGCAGTACTTC
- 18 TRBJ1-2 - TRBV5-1 CASSLAPGKVRRAYGYTF TGCGCCAGCAGCTTGGCCCCGGGCAAAGTGCGGCGGGCATATGGCTACACCTTC
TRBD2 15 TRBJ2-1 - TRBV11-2 CASSLAGGPIDEQFF TGTGCCAGCAGCTTAGCGGGGGGGCCCATCGATGAGCAGTTCTTC
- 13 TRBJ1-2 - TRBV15 CATSRAGNYGYTF TGTGCCACCAGCCGGGCAGGGAACTATGGCTACACCTTC
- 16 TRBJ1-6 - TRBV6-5 CASSYSAGARNSPLHF TGTGCCAGCAGTTACTCTGCAGGGGCGAGGAATTCACCCCTCCACTTT
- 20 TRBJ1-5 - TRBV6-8 CASSSNSPNSWDFSNQPQHF TGTGCCAGCAGTTCCAACTCCCCCAATTCTTGGGACTTTAGCAATCAGCCCCAGCATTTT
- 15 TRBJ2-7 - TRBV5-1 CASSLEPGSSYEQYF TGCGCCAGCAGCTTGGAACCCGGGAGCTCCTACGAGCAGTACTTC
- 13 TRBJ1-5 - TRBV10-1 CASSESGAQPQHF TGCGCCAGCAGTGAGTCGGGGGCTCAGCCCCAGCATTTT
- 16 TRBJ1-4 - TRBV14 CASSQVVGIGDEKLFF TGTGCCAGCAGCCAAGTAGTGGGTATCGGGGATGAAAAACTGTTTTTT
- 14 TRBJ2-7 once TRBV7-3 CASSTRDSSSEQYF TGTGCCAGCAGCACCCGGGACTCCTCCTCCGAGCAGTACTTC
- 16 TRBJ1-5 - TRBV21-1 CASSKAEQGSNQPQHF TGTGCCAGCAGCAAGGCCGAACAGGGAAGCAATCAGCCCCAGCATTTT
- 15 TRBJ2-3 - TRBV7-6 CASSLVPASTDTQYF TGTGCCAGCAGCTTAGTTCCAGCGTCCACAGATACGCAGTATTTT
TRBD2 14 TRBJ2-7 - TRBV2 CASSLEGEGYEQYF TGTGCCAGCAGTTTAGAAGGGGAGGGCTACGAGCAGTACTTC
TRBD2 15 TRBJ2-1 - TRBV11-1 CASSLAGLAGNEQFF TGTGCCAGCAGCTTAGCGGGACTAGCGGGCAATGAGCAGTTCTTC